One and the same sample provided the 22 T cell receptor beta chains below, sequenced in a study of T-cell memory formation after mild COVID-19. Each CDR3 protein gets one entry after TCRdb re-called the 5' RACE reads with MiXCR. The sample comprises hundreds of thousands of distinct CDR3 sequences, roughly 13% of which are singletons, and about 20% rests with the top ten. Sequencing input: PBMCs or a T cell subset sorted from them (not recorded which). Every receptor here comes from a man between 18 and 35 years old who had mild COVID-19 (a few samples of this study predate the infection). Cell type and time point are not known.

This chain links TRBV29-1 with TRBJ2-3; TRBD2 is a possible D gene (5 bases). V was clipped by 2 bases and J by 2 bases, with 11 bases between them. The germline gives CDR1 SQVTM, CDR2 ANQGSEA. This CDR3 has 14 amino acids. The CDR3 loop is CSVELGVNTDTQYF. Written as DNA, the CDR3 is TGCAGCGTTGAACTCGGGGTGAACACAGATACGCAGTATTTT.

V usage is TRBV27 and J usage is TRBJ2-7; TRBD1 matches 9 bases. Germline V gene data show CDR1 as MNHEY and CDR2 as SMNVEV (reference sequence). The CDR3 has 12 amino acids. V gave up 6 bases and J gave up 6 bases; unmatched junction bases: 3. The CDR3 loop is CASRTGGGEQYF. The CDR3 coding sequence is TGTGCCAGCAGGACAGGGGGAGGCGAGCAGTACTTC.

The chain joins TRBV25-1 to TRBJ2-5; D might be TRBD2 (6 bases). Germline CDR1 reads MGHDK; CDR2 reads SYGVNS. This CDR3 is 13 amino acids long. V lost 6 bases, J lost 5 bases, and 13 bases lay in between. CDR3 sequence reads: CASRGPAGETQYF. The CDR3 bases are TGTGCCAGCAGAGGCCCCGCGGGGGAGACCCAGTACTTC.

The CDR3 sequence is CATSDLRQGDAQETQYF. For the CDR3, the DNA is TGTGCCACCAGTGATTTGCGGCAGGGCGATGCACAAGAGACCCAGTACTTC. The rearrangement uses TRBV24-1 and TRBJ2-5; TRBD1 is a possible D gene (5 bases). V dropped 0 bases and J dropped 2 bases, with 15 bases sitting between them. The CDR3 consists of 17 residues. Germline V lookup: CDR1 KGHDR, CDR2 SFDVKD.

In its sample, this clonotype was seen many times. V and J are TRBV12-3 or TRBV12-4 and TRBJ1-1; D perhaps matches TRBD1 (5 bases). The CDR3 has 13 residues. Deletions cut 3 bases from V and 4 bases from J, with 9 bases between. CDR3 DNA: TGTGCCAGCAGTTTCTGGGGCGCCACTGAAGCTTTCTTT. Protein sequence: CASSFWGATEAFF.

The chain is built from TRBV18 and TRBJ1-1, with D tentatively TRBD1 (5 bases). CDR1 is KGHSH and CDR2 is LQKENI in the germline V gene. V lost 2 bases, J lost 11 bases, and 12 bases lay in between. CDR3 length: 12 amino acids. CDR3: CASSPERGVAFF. DNA for the CDR3: TGTGCCAGCTCACCAGAACGAGGGGTGGCTTTCTTT.

In this sample, this clonotype turned up a few times. The DNA for the CDR3 is TGCGCCAGCAGCTTGGCCGGGACTAGCCGGTCCTACAATGAGCAGTTCTTC. Translated: CASSLAGTSRSYNEQFF. The rearrangement links TRBV5-1 to TRBJ2-1, with 9 positions matching TRBD2. Germline lookup yields CDR1 SGHRS and CDR2 YFSETQ. V shed 0 bases, J shed 1 base, and the junction held 5 bases outside the gene matches. CDR3 length: 17 amino acids.

This clonotype was recorded a few times. This chain uses TRBV18 with TRBJ2-7, with D possibly being TRBD1 or TRBD2 (5 bases each). CDR1 is KGHSH, CDR2 LQKENI, per germline. This CDR3 comprises 12 residues. Trimming pared 2 bases from V and 7 bases from J, leaving 9 bases between. CDR3 DNA sequence: TGTGCCAGCTCACCAACTGAGGGGGAGCAGTACTTC. Encoded protein: CASSPTEGEQYF.

This clonotype was seen ten or more times. The chain is built from TRBV27 and TRBJ1-4; D gene unclear. V lost 3 bases, J lost 5 bases, and 13 bases lay in between. This CDR3 is 15 amino acids long. Germline CDR1 is MNHEY and CDR2 is SMNVEV (reference sequence). CDR3 sequence (DNA): TGTGCCAGCAGTTTCATGCCAGACCGAAATGAAAAACTGTTTTTT. This sequence encodes CASSFMPDRNEKLFF.

This clonotype was found a few times. The V gene is TRBV27, the J gene TRBJ1-2; maybe TRBD1 (6 bases). The CDR3 sequence is 13 residues long. Germline-derived CDR1 and CDR2 are MNHEY and SMNVEV (reference sequence). Deletions cut 3 bases from V and 6 bases from J, with 11 bases between. The CDR3: CASSFTGSDGYTF. The CDR3 DNA is TGTGCCAGCAGTTTCACAGGGTCCGATGGCTACACCTTC.

This clonotype was seen repeatedly, ten times or more. The rearrangement uses TRBV12-3 or TRBV12-4 and TRBJ1-1; D remains unclear. V gave up 3 bases and J gave up 4 bases, with 12 bases separating them. The CDR3 is 14 amino acids. CDR3 nucleotides: TGTGCCAGCAGTTTCGGGCGAAGGAGCACTGAAGCTTTCTTT. Translating gives CASSFGRRSTEAFF.

This clonotype was seen at least ten times. The rearrangement links TRBV27 to TRBJ1-1, with D hard to call. The CDR3 spans 13 residues. CDR1 is MNHEY, CDR2 SMNVEV, per germline (reference sequence). V gave up 3 bases and J gave up 4 bases, with 9 bases separating them. The CDR3 bases are TGTGCCAGCAGTTTTGGGCGGTTCACTGAAGCTTTCTTT. It encodes CASSFGRFTEAFF.

The rearrangement joins TRBV6-5 to TRBJ2-7; TRBD2 might be the D (5 bases). V was trimmed by 4 bases and J by 3 bases, leaving 10 bases between them. The CDR3 length is 13 residues. Germline CDR1 and CDR2: MNHEY and SVGAGI. The CDR3 coding sequence is TGTGCCAGCAGTTCGACTGCGGGCTACGAGCAGTACGTC. This codes for CASSSTAGYEQYV.

V and J are TRBV20-1 and TRBJ1-1; tentative D call: TRBD1 (6 bases). The CDR3 consists of 12 residues. Germline CDR1 and CDR2: DFQATT and SNEGSKA (reference sequence). V was pared by 8 bases and J by 4 bases, with 14 bases between. The CDR3 loop is CSLGGGPTEAFF. Written as DNA, the CDR3 is TGCAGTCTAGGCGGGGGGCCCACTGAAGCTTTCTTT.

The CDR3 DNA reads TGTGCCAGCAGCTTAGATCTTGGTGGGAATCAGCCCCAGCATTTT. As protein: CASSLDLGGNQPQHF. The chain carries TRBV7-9 and TRBJ1-5; D gene unclear. This CDR3 comprises 15 residues. The V end lost 1 base, the J end lost 4 bases, and 11 bases lay between the germline ends. Germline lookup yields CDR1 SEHNR and CDR2 FQNEAQ (reference sequence).

This rearrangement joins TRBV7-2 to TRBJ2-7, with TRBD2 matching over 8 bases. The CDR3 has 13 residues. The V gene end was trimmed by 11 bases and the J gene end by 2 bases; junction bases not matched to a gene: 8. Per germline, CDR1 SGHTA and CDR2 FQGNSA. CDR3 DNA: TGTGCCGGCTCGGGGGGGCCCGCCTACGAGCAGTACTTC. Translated: CAGSGGPAYEQYF.

J is TRBJ2-5 and V is TRBV6-5; possible D gene TRBD2, 5 bases. With 6 bases removed from V and 2 bases from J, the gap between germline ends came to 13 bases. Germline CDR1 MNHEY, CDR2 SVGAGI. The CDR3 spans 14 residues. CDR3 sequence: CASRTIAPQETQYF. The CDR3 DNA follows: TGTGCCAGCAGGACAATAGCGCCTCAAGAGACCCAGTACTTC.

This clonotype was counted a few times. The V call is TRBV6-1, the J call TRBJ1-1, with D perhaps TRBD1 (5 bases). This CDR3 comprises 12 residues. V lost 6 bases and J 2 bases, leaving 7 bases between the germline ends. Germline values: CDR1 MNHNS, CDR2 SASEGT. The CDR3 here is CASRTVNTEAFF. CDR3 DNA sequence: TGTGCCAGCAGGACAGTTAACACTGAAGCTTTCTTT.

The CDR3 sequence: CASSQTDQPQHF. CDR3 sequence (DNA): TGTGCCAGCAGCCAGACAGATCAGCCCCAGCATTTT. V and J are TRBV4-2 and TRBJ1-5; D is perhaps TRBD1 (5 bases). CDR3 size: 12 residues. V lost 3 bases and J lost 5, with 5 bases in between. Germline V gene data show CDR1 as LGHNA and CDR2 as YNFKEQ.

The V and J genes are TRBV11-1 and TRBJ2-1; 9 bases line up with TRBD1. The junction had 10 bases not matched to a gene; V was cut back by 6 bases and J by 13 bases. The CDR3 extends over 13 amino acids. Germline lookup yields CDR1 SGHAT and CDR2 FQDESV (reference sequence). The CDR3 loop is CASSSQAGQGQFF. As DNA, the CDR3 is TGTGCCAGCAGTTCCCAGGCGGGACAGGGTCAGTTCTTC.

A few counts support this clonotype. This chain joins TRBV7-3 and TRBJ2-3, with D maybe TRBD2 (6 bases). Germline V gives CDR1 SGHTA, CDR2 FQGTGA. V was shortened by 1 base and J by 0 bases, with 17 bases between the two germline ends. This CDR3 is 18 amino acids long. CDR3: CASSLSIGGTESTDTQYF. DNA for the CDR3: TGTGCCAGCAGCTTAAGCATCGGCGGGACGGAGAGCACAGATACGCAGTATTTT. Complete variable domain (other parts from reference TRBV7-3 and TRBJ2-3): GAGVSQTPSNKVTEKGKYVELRCDPISGHTALYWYRQSLGQGPEFLIYFQGTGAADDSGLPNDRFFAVRPEGSVSTLKIQRTERGDSAVYLCASSLSIGGTESTDTQYFGPGTRLTVL.

This chain connects TRBV6-5 to TRBJ2-7; perhaps TRBD2 as D (5 bases). Trimming removed 5 bases from V and 0 bases from J, with 17 bases in between. Germline V gene sequence: CDR1 MNHEY, CDR2 SVGAGI. The CDR3 totals 16 residues. In nucleotides, the CDR3 is TGTGCCAGCAGTAACAGTCGAGGGTCCCTCTCCTACGAGCAGTACGTC. Translated: CASSNSRGSLSYEQYV.